These T cell receptor beta chains were read from a single sample in a study of tumor-infiltrating lymphocytes in primary liver carcinoma. TCRdb re-derived calls from the multiplex PCR reads in MiXCR, one entry per CDR3 protein. The table has about 21,000 distinct CDR3 sequences, about 75% seen once; the top ten hold 35% to 50%. The sample taken for sequencing was liver tumor tissue from sampling region 1. These receptors were obtained from a woman younger than 45 with primary liver carcinoma and hepatitis B virus infection. Both conserved end residues are part of each CDR3. Each record gives: clone size, D gene, V gene, J gene, CDR3 DNA, CDR3 protein. D genes are given only for firm matches. Some rows mark clone size as missing; the rest say once, few, many or name a class of expanded clone.

>few|NA|TRBV11-2|TRBJ2-7
TGTGCTAGTAGTATCACAGGAGGTGGCTCATGGACCTACGAGCGGTACTTC
CASSITGGGSWTYERYF
>large|TRBD2|TRBV7-9|TRBJ2-7
TGTGCCAGCAGCTCGGGAGGCCTCTCCTACGAGCAGTACTTC
CASSSGGLSYEQYF
>NA|NA|TRBV11-2|TRBJ1-1
TGTGCCGGCAGCGCTCGGGACATGGAGCGCGAGAGGTGGAGTAACACTGAAGCTTTCTTT
CAGSARDMERERWSNTEAFF
>NA|NA|TRBV4-3|TRBJ2-7
TGCGCCAGCAGCCGGCTCCGGAACACCTCCTACGAGCGGTACTTC
CASSRLRNTSYERYF
>NA|TRBD2|TRBV4-3|TRBJ2-3
TGCGCCAGCAGCCTCCGGGCGGGCGGGAGGGCGGGTAATACGCACTATTTT
CASSLRAGGRAGNTHYF
>once|TRBD2|TRBV7-8|TRBJ2-1
TGTGCCAGCAGCCCTTTTTCTAGCGGGTACGATGAGCACTTCTTC
CASSPFSSGYDEHFF
>NA|NA|TRBV6-1|TRBJ1-2
TGTGCCAGCAATGAACGGTTCCTGGTCCTTAGATCTAACTATGACTATGCCTTC
CASNERFLVLRSNYDYAF
>NA|TRBD2|TRBV7-8|TRBJ2-7
TGTGCCAGCAGCCCGTTACTAGCGGACGAAGGCCTCGGGCAGTACTTC
CASSPLLADEGLGQYF
>NA|NA|TRBV11-2|TRBJ2-2
TGTGCCAGCAGCTTAGAGAATTGGAACACCGGGGAGCTGTTTTTT
CASSLENWNTGELFF
>NA|NA|TRBV28|TRBJ2-3
TGTGACAGCAGTTTTAACAGTATGAGGTGGGGCAGAGATACGCAGTATTTT
CDSSFNSMRWGRDTQYF
>NA|TRBD1|TRBV11-2|TRBJ2-5
TGTGCCAACAGCTTAGACAGGGGGCTGGAGACCCAGAACTTC
CANSLDRGLETQNF
>NA|NA|TRBV20-1|TRBJ2-7
TGCAGTGCTAGAGCGACCGGGACACAGGCATTGGACGAGCAGTACTTC
CSARATGTQALDEQYF
>NA|TRBD2|TRBV13|TRBJ2-1
TGTGCCAGCAGCAGCGGGACTAGCGGGGCATACAATGAACAGCTCTTC
CASSSGTSGAYNEQLF
>NA|NA|TRBV7-9|TRBJ1-1
TGTGCAAGCAGCTTAGGGCTTCCGAACTACGGAGCTTTCTTT
CASSLGLPNYGAFF
>many|NA|TRBV4-1|TRBJ2-7
TGCGCCTGCAGACCGGGGCCGAGCTCCTACGAGCAGTACTTC
CACRPGPSSYEQYF
>NA|TRBD2|TRBV6-5|TRBJ2-1
TGCGCCAGCAATTATCGCGCCAAGGCCCTAGCGGCCTACAATGAGCAGTTCTTC
CASNYRAKALAAYNEQFF
>NA|NA|TRBV5-1|TRBJ2-7
TGCGCCAGCAGCTTGGGACACCCGGACAGTTCATACGAGCAGTACTTC
CASSLGHPDSSYEQYF
>NA|TRBD2|TRBV12-3/TRBV12-4|TRBJ2-1
TGTGCCAGCAGCATATCCGGGACTAGCGGACTTAAGCAGTTCTTC
CASSISGTSGLKQFF
>NA|NA|TRBV4-2|TRBJ2-7
TGTGACAGCAGCCAACCTAGTCACTACGAGCAGTATTTC
CDSSQPSHYEQYF
>NA|NA|TRBV4-3|TRBJ2-3
TGCGCCAGCAGCCAGTCGGTCTTGATGGGTGATCCCGATGATACACAGTATTTT
CASSQSVLMGDPDDTQYF
>NA|TRBD1|TRBV7-8|TRBJ2-1
TGTGCCAGCAGCTTAGGCCCGGGCAGGGGACAGAATGATCAGTTCTTC
CASSLGPGRGQNDQFF
>few|NA|TRBV11-2|TRBJ2-4
TGTGCCAGTTCACTAGAGTCCAAAAACATTCAGTACTTC
CASSLESKNIQYF
>NA|NA|TRBV28|TRBJ2-3
TGTGCCAGCAGCCCAGGGAGGGGGAGGGTTAACGAAAGTACGCAATATTTT
CASSPGRGRVNESTQYF
>NA|NA|TRBV14|TRBJ2-1
TGTTCCTGCAGCCCGATCCGCGGGAATTGGAGCAATGAGCAGTTCTTC
CSCSPIRGNWSNEQFF
>NA|TRBD2|TRBV7-9|TRBJ2-7
TGTGCTAGCAGCTGGGGACTAGCCTCACCTTACGAGCGGTACTTC
CASSWGLASPYERYF
>NA|NA|TRBV6-6|TRBJ2-3
TGTACCAGCAGTTGGGACTCGACTCCCAACACAGATACGCAGTATTTT
CTSSWDSTPNTDTQYF
>NA|NA|TRBV28|TRBJ2-3
TGTGCCAGCAGCCCAGAGAGGGGGAGGGTTAACGGAAATACGCGGTATTTT
CASSPERGRVNGNTRYF
>NA|TRBD2|TRBV11-2|TRBJ2-7
TGTGCCAGCAGCTTAGCACATAGCGGGCGCTGCTACGAGCAGTACTTC
CASSLAHSGRCYEQYF
>NA|NA|TRBV20-1|TRBJ1-2
TGCAGTGCTACTCCCGGGGCAGGGGTGGCGTATGGCTACACGTTC
CSATPGAGVAYGYTF
>NA|NA|TRBV4-2|TRBJ2-7
TGTGCTAACAGCCCCTTAATTTTTGACAGGAACTACAAGCAGTACTTC
CANSPLIFDRNYKQYF
>NA|TRBD1|TRBV11-1|TRBJ2-1
TGTGCCGGCAGCCGGGGACAGGCCTCCTACAACGAGCAGTTCTTC
CAGSRGQASYNEQFF
>few|TRBD2|TRBV19|TRBJ2-7
TGTGCCAGTAGTATCGCGGGAGGGCCCTACGAGCAGTACTTC
CASSIAGGPYEQYF